The T cell receptor (beta chain) described here comes from a study of T cells after posttransplantation cyclophosphamide. In the case of this clone: Its antigen is not identified.

Only in-frame clones appear in the TCRdb table, and some are missing; sequencing was by immunoSEQ multiplex PCR. Among approximately 15,000 clones, roughly 80% were seen once, and the ten largest hold 2.5% to 3%. General study findings and limits: Donor CD8+ memory clones often dominated recipient blood repertoires at later times. Blood and skin or GI T cell repertoires showed limited TRB overlap.

Control samples came 1 year after myeloablative marrow transplants with methotrexate plus calcineurin inhibitor. The sample was PBMCs, taken 441 days after allogeneic stem cell transplant with calcineurin inhibitor and methotrexate. The TCR sequence derives from a male patient between 25 and 40 years old who received an allogeneic stem cell transplant from an unrelated donor, was CMV-positive, and had acute and chronic GVHD. The graft donor may account for some of the T cells.

CDR3 in DNA: TGTGCCAGCAGCCCGCGACAGTACCAAGAGACCCAGTACTTC. Its protein product is CASSPRQYQETQYF. The chain joins TRBV7-9 to TRBJ2-5, with D possibly matching TRBD1 (5 bases). CDR1 and CDR2 (germline): SEHNR, FQNEAQ (reference sequence). V was clipped by 5 bases and J by 0 bases, with 10 bases between them. This CDR3 contains 14 residues.